This paragraph reports one T cell receptor (beta chain). This receptor's antigen is unknown. Base qualities are not provided; no much larger clone lies one nucleotide away. This sample stems from a study of control samples from healthy donors and cancer patients (dated by TCRdb to 2020 to 2021). The CDR3 has 15 amino acids, counting the end cysteine and phenylalanine. The sequence is cut down to CDR3 DNA, 45 bases in frame from base 1. The germline V gene (reference sequence) specifies LNHDA as CDR1 and SQIVND as CDR2. The junction shows trimming of 4 bases on V and 2 bases on J, and the gene matches do not reach 5 bases of it. Library creation used the immunoSEQ multiplex PCR assay. The table comes from immuneACCESS by way of TCRdb, which keeps in-frame sequences with V and J called. Part of the clones is missing from these tables; in studies checked, under half for an unresolved V gene and the rest for unknown reasons. Across this sample there are 120,000 or so clones, with about nine tenths seen only once. Of the sample, 8% to 9% is held by the ten largest clones.

The TCR sequence derives from a man aged 40-50 years in good health. The material sequenced was blood. The chain employs TRBV19 and TRBJ1-2; 9 bases in the junction line up with TRBD1. The nucleotides read TGTGCCAGTAGTACAGACAGGGGGAGGAACTATGGCTACACCTTC. This sequence encodes CASSTDRGRNYGYTF. Supplemented by the reference TRBV19 and TRBJ1-2 proteins around the CDR3, the complete variable domain is DGGITQSPKYLFRKEGQNVTLSCEQNLNHDAMYWYRQDPGQGLRLIYYSQIVNDFQKGDIAEGYSVSREKKESFPLTVTSAQKNPTAFYLCASSTDRGRNYGYTFGSGTRLTVV.